Below, 24 T cell receptor beta chains from the same sample are listed, as sequenced in a study of OX40 agonist ivuxolimab in advanced cancers. Assay used: immunoSEQ multiplex PCR; TCRdb lists only in-frame clones, some missing. The data show tens of thousands of clones, with roughly 89% seen just once and 0.33% held by the top ten. Sequences were derived from CD4+ or CD8+ T cells sorted from blood, sampled in a trial of the OX40 agonist ivuxolimab. These receptors originate from an adult with an advanced solid tumor such as melanoma, head and neck, liver or kidney cancer.

The V and J genes are TRBV6-6 and TRBJ1-2; D is possibly TRBD1 (6 bases). This CDR3 comprises 14 residues. Trimming took 0 bases from V and 3 from J, leaving 8 bases between them. The germline V gene has CDR1 MNHNY and CDR2 SVGAGI (reference sequence). For the CDR3, the DNA is TGTGCCAGCAGTTACTCTAACAGGGACTATGGCTACACCTTC. Its protein is CASSYSNRDYGYTF.

The rearrangement links TRBV28 to TRBJ2-7; 7 bases are a match to TRBD2. The CDR3 runs 17 residues. Losses at the gene ends were 5 bases for V and 6 bases for J; bases not matched to a gene: 19. Germline V CDR1 and CDR2: MDHEN, SYDVKM. Here the CDR3 reads CASSPPVPGLSSSEQYF. CDR3 nucleotide sequence: TGTGCCAGCAGTCCGCCGGTCCCGGGACTATCATCCAGCGAGCAGTACTTC.

V gene TRBV21-1 combines with J gene TRBJ2-4; the tabulated D call, TRBD2, remains unverified against the DNA. TRBV21-1 is labeled a pseudogene. There are 19 residues in the CDR3. The CDR3 DNA sequence: TGTGCCAGCAGCAAATTTGATGGAGTCGACCTGAACATAGGAGACATTCAGTACTTC. This sequence encodes CASSKFDGVDLNIGDIQYF.

The chain is built from TRBV19 and TRBJ1-4, with 7 bases that match TRBD1. Germline V gives CDR1 LNHDA, CDR2 SQIVND (reference sequence). The CDR3 has 13 amino acids. Unmatched junction bases numbered 3, after V lost 3 bases and J lost 8 bases. This CDR3 is CASSIIGGEKLFF. The CDR3 DNA reads as TGTGCCAGTAGTATTATAGGGGGCGAAAAACTGTTTTTT. Variable domain in full (rest from reference TRBV19 and TRBJ1-4): DGGITQSPKYLFRKEGQNVTLSCEQNLNHDAMYWYRQDPGQGLRLIYYSQIVNDFQKGDIAEGYSVSREKKESFPLTVTSAQKNPTAFYLCASSIIGGEKLFFGSGTQLSVL.

This clone was seen just once. The CDR3 sequence is CASSSRTSGEFYEQYF. The CDR3 DNA sequence: TGTGCCAGCAGTTCAAGGACTAGCGGAGAGTTCTACGAGCAGTACTTC. The chain is built from TRBV6-5 and TRBJ2-7; 10 positions agree with TRBD2. V lost 4 bases and J lost 3; bases outside the gene matches: 9. From germline, CDR1 is MNHEY and CDR2 SVGAGI. The CDR3 loop spans 16 amino acids.

V is TRBV5-4 and J is TRBJ1-3; a weak D match, TRBD1 (5 bases). This CDR3 spans 14 amino acids. V lost 4 bases and J lost 0, with 8 bases in between. CDR1 is SGHNT, CDR2 YYREEE, per germline (reference sequence). The CDR3 DNA reads as TGTGCCAGCAGCCTTGGGGCCTCTGGAAACACCATATATTTT. Translation gives CASSLGASGNTIYF.

V gene TRBV19 combines with J gene TRBJ1-5; D not certain. The ends were cut back, 2 bases at V and 2 bases at J, with 10 bases in the middle. Looked up from germline, CDR1 is LNHDA and CDR2 is SQIVND (reference sequence). This CDR3 contains 15 residues. The DNA for the CDR3 is TGTGCCAGTAGTATAAACCTGGAGGGCAATCAGCCCCAGCATTTT. Its protein is CASSINLEGNQPQHF. The complete variable domain, with remaining parts taken from reference TRBV19 and TRBJ1-5, reads DGGITQSPKYLFRKEGQNVTLSCEQNLNHDAMYWYRQDPGQGLRLIYYSQIVNDFQKGDIAEGYSVSREKKESFPLTVTSAQKNPTAFYLCASSINLEGNQPQHFGDGTRLSIL.

A single count supports this clone. Here the CDR3 reads CASSDPGRGRSYNEQFF. In nucleotides, the CDR3 is TGTGCCAGCAGTGACCCGGGAAGGGGGCGGTCCTACAATGAGCAGTTCTTC. The chain is built from TRBV6-1 and TRBJ2-1, with 7 bases matching TRBD1. The CDR3 has 17 residues. Germline-derived CDR1 and CDR2 are MNHNS and SASEGT. Trimming removed 3 bases from V and 1 base from J; junction bases left unmatched: 9.

The chain is built from TRBV18 and TRBJ2-2; no reliable D call. V was cut by 3 bases and J by 2 bases, with 16 bases left in between. CDR1 is KGHSH and CDR2 is LQKENI in the germline V gene. The CDR3 has 17 amino acids. DNA for the CDR3: TGTGCCAGCTCACCTCAAAACAGAGGCGGAAACACCGGGGAGCTGTTTTTT. Translated: CASSPQNRGGNTGELFF.

V usage is TRBV29-1 and J usage is TRBJ2-5; D perhaps matches TRBD2 (7 bases). V lost 5 bases to trimming and J lost 5 bases, with 12 bases between them. The germline V gene encodes CDR1 SQVTM and CDR2 ANQGSEA. CDR3 length equals 12 residues. CDR3 residues: CSVKRGAETQYF. The CDR3 DNA follows: TGCAGCGTTAAACGGGGGGCTGAGACCCAGTACTTC.

This chain uses TRBV6-5 with TRBJ1-1; D is undetermined. From germline, CDR1 is MNHEY and CDR2 SVGAGI. The CDR3 contains 15 residues. Deletions cut 3 bases from V and 1 base from J, with 12 bases between. CDR3 loop: CASSYSGWANTEAFF. The CDR3 DNA reads TGTGCCAGCAGTTATTCCGGGTGGGCGAACACTGAAGCTTTCTTT.

This clone has only a few counts. The rearrangement joins TRBV7-8 to TRBJ1-5, with no clear D. The CDR3 extends over 16 amino acids. Germline V gives CDR1 SGHVS, CDR2 FQNEAQ. V lost 2 bases and J lost 0, with 11 bases in between. The DNA for the CDR3 is TGTGCCAGCAGCTTACCTCGTAGCTATAGCAATCAGCCCCAGCATTTT. It yields the protein CASSLPRSYSNQPQHF.

Comments on this clone: The same CDR3 is also encoded by other DNA sequences in this sample. The genes are TRBV6-6 and TRBJ1-1; D gene uncertain. The V end lost 2 bases, the J end lost 5 bases, and 6 bases lay between the germline ends. There are 12 residues in the CDR3. Germline loops: CDR1 MNHNY, CDR2 SVGAGI (reference sequence). CDR3 sequence: CASSYGGTEAFF. The CDR3 DNA is TGTGCCAGCAGTTACGGCGGGACTGAAGCTTTCTTT.

The chain couples TRBV14 to TRBJ1-1; D remains ambiguous. The germline V gene has CDR1 SGHDN and CDR2 FVKESK. The CDR3 is 19 residues long. V lost 5 bases to trimming and J lost 11 bases, with 36 bases between them. CDR3 DNA: TGTGCCAGCAGCATCGGAGTCACTCGCGAGCTTCGCGAGAGGAATGAGGCTTTCTTT. It encodes CASSIGVTRELRERNEAFF.

V gene TRBV6-1 combines with J gene TRBJ1-3; D unresolved. Germline V CDR1 and CDR2: MNHNS, SASEGT. Trimming left V 1 base short and J 4 bases short, with 2 bases between. The CDR3 is 12 amino acids. The CDR3 is CASSEVGNTIYF. Written as DNA, the CDR3 is TGTGCCAGCAGTGAAGTCGGAAACACCATATATTTT.

This rearrangement joins TRBV10-3 to TRBJ2-1; 8 bases agree with TRBD1. Germline trimming cut 3 bases from V and 4 bases from J; bases unmatched to any gene: 8. This CDR3 spans 16 amino acids. The V gene's germline CDR1 is ENHRY and CDR2 SYGVKD. As DNA, the CDR3 is TGTGCCATCAGTGACCCCGGGACAGGAACATACAATGAGCAGTTCTTC. This sequence encodes CAISDPGTGTYNEQFF.

J is TRBJ2-7 and V is TRBV10-3; 7 positions match TRBD2. Germline V gene lookup returns CDR1 ENHRY and CDR2 SYGVKD. The J segment lost 6 bases and the V segment lost 10 bases, leaving 12 bases of the junction unmatched. CDR3 length: 13 residues. The CDR3 sequence is CATGKREAVEQYF. DNA for the CDR3: TGTGCCACAGGGAAGCGGGAAGCTGTCGAGCAGTACTTC.

The chain joins TRBV6-6 to TRBJ2-1; 9 bases agree with TRBD2. Trimming removed 6 bases from V and 11 bases from J; junction bases left unmatched: 5. Germline V gives CDR1 MNHNY, CDR2 SVGAGI (reference sequence). CDR3 length: 12 residues. The CDR3 is CASSIAGVKQFF. The CDR3 region has the DNA TGTGCCAGCAGCATAGCGGGAGTAAAGCAGTTCTTC.

The chain is built from TRBV27 and TRBJ2-5; D perhaps matches TRBD1 (5 bases). The end of the DNA is better explained by TRBJ2-7, so the J call may be wrong. Germline V gene lookup returns CDR1 MNHEY and CDR2 SMNVEV (reference sequence). The CDR3 is 14 residues long. The CDR3 sequence: CASSLWQGIDEQYF. The CDR3 coding sequence is TGTGCCAGCAGTTTGTGGCAGGGAATAGACGAGCAGTACTTC.

Of note for this clone: The junction differs from germline at one of its ends, possibly a read error. V is TRBV7-7 and J is TRBJ2-3; 9 bases are shared with TRBD2. The CDR3 sequence is 16 residues long. The germline V gene encodes CDR1 SSHAT and CDR2 FNYEAQ (reference sequence). CDR3 sequence (DNA): TGTGCTAGCAGCTTAGGAGCGGGGGGATTCACAGATACGCAGTATTTT. Translating it yields CASSLGAGGFTDTQYF.

The chain employs TRBV4-2 and TRBJ1-2; D might be TRBD1 (6 bases). Trimming took off 5 bases at V and 2 bases at J, with 12 bases between the two ends. The CDR3 sequence is 14 residues long. Germline CDR1 and CDR2: LGHNA and YNFKEQ. In DNA form, the CDR3 reads TGTGCCAGCAGCTCGGGACACTTGAACTATGGCTACACCTTC. It is translated as CASSSGHLNYGYTF.

The chain links TRBV4-3 to TRBJ2-7, with a possible D match to TRBD1 (5 bases). The CDR3 length is 13 residues. Germline CDR1 and CDR2: LGHNA and YSLEER. V was shortened by 0 bases and J by 6 bases, with 9 bases between the two germline ends. CDR3 region: CASSQEPGPEQYF. For the CDR3, the DNA is TGCGCCAGCAGCCAAGAACCAGGGCCCGAGCAGTACTTC.

The chain is built from TRBV5-6 and TRBJ1-5; TRBD1 aligns across 7 bases. CDR1 is SGHDT and CDR2 is YYEEEE in the germline V gene. V dropped 4 bases and J dropped 2; count of bases not matched to a gene: 6. The CDR3 loop spans 15 amino acids. This CDR3 reads CASSPYRGGNQPQHF. The CDR3 region has the DNA TGTGCCAGCAGCCCTTACAGGGGTGGCAATCAGCCCCAGCATTTT.

The rearrangement uses TRBV29-1 and TRBJ2-3, with D unclear. Trimming took off 6 bases at V and 6 bases at J, with 10 bases between the two ends. Germline assignment: CDR1 SQVTM and CDR2 ANQGSEA. The CDR3 consists of 11 residues. CDR3 DNA sequence: TGCAGCGTCCAAGGTCCTGATACGCAGTATTTT. It yields the protein CSVQGPDTQYF.